The rows below give T cell receptor beta chains drawn from one sample of a study of blood T cell repertoires in COVID-19. Generated by immunoSEQ multiplex PCR, the TCRdb table keeps only in-frame clones and is missing some. The table shows a few hundred thousand clones, with 88% occurring only once. Sequenced input: PBMCs or T cells enriched from blood (not recorded which). All receptors come from a woman aged 25-40 years who had been exposed to COVID-19. CDR3s include the opening cysteine and the closing phenylalanine or tryptophan. Each record gives: J gene, D gene, V gene, clone size, CDR3 protein, CDR3 DNA. The D gene is left open where the match is weak. Only some rows state a clone size, as once, few, many or a class for expanded clones.

TRBJ1-2,-,TRBV28,-,CAAGARDGYTF,TGTGCGGCGGGGGCAAGGGATGGCTACACCTTC
TRBJ2-3,-,TRBV3-1/TRBV3-2,-,CASSQARGGGWADTQYF,TGTGCCAGCAGCCAAGCCCGCGGGGGCGGTTGGGCAGATACGCAGTATTTT
TRBJ1-5,TRBD1,TRBV27,-,CASSPRQGNQPQHF,TGTGCCAGCAGTCCTCGACAGGGGAATCAGCCCCAGCATTTT
TRBJ2-7,TRBD2,TRBV4-1,-,CASSPGLAGVYEQYF,TGCGCCAGCAGCCCCGGACTAGCGGGAGTTTACGAGCAGTACTTC
TRBJ1-1,-,TRBV19,-,CASSSREVMNTEAFF,TGTGCCAGTAGTTCTCGGGAGGTCATGAACACTGAAGCTTTCTTT
TRBJ2-7,TRBD1,TRBV19,-,CASGTGTAASYEQYF,TGTGCCAGTGGAACCGGGACAGCCGCCTCCTACGAGCAGTACTTC
TRBJ1-6,-,TRBV7-9,-,CASSHINSPLHF,TGTGCCAGCAGCCACATTAATTCACCCCTCCACTTT
TRBJ2-7,-,TRBV5-5,-,CASSLAAGGSSYEQYF,TGTGCCAGCAGCTTGGCTGCTGGGGGCAGTTCCTACGAGCAGTACTTC
TRBJ2-1,TRBD2,TRBV6-5,-,CASSYTYAGVDNEQFF,TGTGCCAGCAGTTACACCTACGCGGGGGTTGACAATGAGCAGTTCTTC
TRBJ2-1,TRBD2,TRBV28,-,CASSPPAPGGPTNEQFF,TGTGCCAGCAGCCCCCCAGCCCCGGGAGGGCCTACCAATGAGCAGTTCTTC
TRBJ1-5,-,TRBV15,-,CATSIPGTWGQPQHF,TGTGCCACCAGCATCCCCGGGACTTGGGGACAGCCCCAGCATTTT
TRBJ1-2,-,TRBV7-8,once,CASSPRQVPGEGYTF,TGTGCCAGCAGCCCACGACAGGTTCCCGGCGAGGGCTACACCTTC
TRBJ2-1,TRBD2,TRBV27,-,CASSSGTSGSSDEQFF,TGTGCCAGCAGTTCTGGGACTAGCGGGAGTTCTGATGAGCAGTTCTTC
TRBJ2-1,TRBD1,TRBV29-1,-,CSARGTGIHEQFF,TGCAGCGCTCGGGGGACAGGGATCCATGAGCAGTTCTTC
TRBJ2-5,TRBD2,TRBV10-3,-,CAISDLLAGEETQYF,TGTGCCATCAGTGACCTACTAGCGGGAGAAGAGACCCAGTACTTC
TRBJ2-7,TRBD1,TRBV27,-,CASSFKDRLNYEQYF,TGTGCCAGCAGTTTCAAGGACAGGCTAAACTACGAGCAGTACTTC